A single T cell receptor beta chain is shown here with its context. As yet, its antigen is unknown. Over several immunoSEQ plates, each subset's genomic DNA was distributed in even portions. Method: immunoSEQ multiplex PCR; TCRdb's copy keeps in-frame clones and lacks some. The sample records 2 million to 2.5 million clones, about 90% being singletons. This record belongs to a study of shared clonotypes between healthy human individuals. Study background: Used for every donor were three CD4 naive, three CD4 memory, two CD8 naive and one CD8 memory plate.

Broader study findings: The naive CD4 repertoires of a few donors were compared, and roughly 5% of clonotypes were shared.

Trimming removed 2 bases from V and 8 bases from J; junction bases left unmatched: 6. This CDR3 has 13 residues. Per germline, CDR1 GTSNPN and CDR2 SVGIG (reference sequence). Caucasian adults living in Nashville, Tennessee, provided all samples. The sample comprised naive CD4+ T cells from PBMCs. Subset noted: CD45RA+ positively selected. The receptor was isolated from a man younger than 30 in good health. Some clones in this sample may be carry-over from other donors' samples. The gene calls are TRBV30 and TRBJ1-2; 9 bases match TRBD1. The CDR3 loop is CAWSLGTGKGYTF. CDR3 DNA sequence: TGTGCCTGGAGTCTAGGGACAGGGAAAGGCTACACCTTC.